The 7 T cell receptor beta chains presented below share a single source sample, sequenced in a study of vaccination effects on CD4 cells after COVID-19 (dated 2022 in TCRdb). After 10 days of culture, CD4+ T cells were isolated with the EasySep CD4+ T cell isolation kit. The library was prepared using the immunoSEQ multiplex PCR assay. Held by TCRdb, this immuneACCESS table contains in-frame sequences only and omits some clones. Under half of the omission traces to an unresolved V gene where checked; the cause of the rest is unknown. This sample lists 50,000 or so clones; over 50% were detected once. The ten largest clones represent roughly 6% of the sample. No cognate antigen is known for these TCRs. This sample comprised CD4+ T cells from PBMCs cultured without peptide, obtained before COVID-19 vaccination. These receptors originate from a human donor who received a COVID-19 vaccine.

CDR3 nucleotides: TGCGCCAGCAGTGAGTTCGGCGAGACCCAGTACTTC. Translation gives CASSEFGETQYF. The V and J genes are TRBV10-2 and TRBJ2-5; D gene unclear. The CDR3 consists of 12 residues. Germline V CDR1 and CDR2: WSHSY, SAAADI. Trimming stripped 1 base from V and 5 bases from J, with 5 bases between.

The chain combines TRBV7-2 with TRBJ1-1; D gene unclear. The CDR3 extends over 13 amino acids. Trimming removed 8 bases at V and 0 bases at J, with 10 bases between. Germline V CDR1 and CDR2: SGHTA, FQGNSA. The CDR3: CASGALMNTEAFF. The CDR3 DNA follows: TGTGCCAGCGGCGCGCTTATGAACACTGAAGCTTTCTTT.

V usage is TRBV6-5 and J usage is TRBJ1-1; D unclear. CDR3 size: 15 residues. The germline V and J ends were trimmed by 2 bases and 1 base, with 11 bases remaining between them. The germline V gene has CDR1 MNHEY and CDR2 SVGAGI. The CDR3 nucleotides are TGTGCCAGCAGTTACCTGTCCCGGAGGAACACTGAAGCTTTCTTT. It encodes CASSYLSRRNTEAFF.

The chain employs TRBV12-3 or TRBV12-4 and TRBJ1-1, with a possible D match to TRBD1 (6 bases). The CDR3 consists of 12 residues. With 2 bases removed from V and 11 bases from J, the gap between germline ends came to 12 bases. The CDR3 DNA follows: TGTGCCAGCAGTTTATTTCAGGGGATGGCTTTCTTT. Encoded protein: CASSLFQGMAFF.

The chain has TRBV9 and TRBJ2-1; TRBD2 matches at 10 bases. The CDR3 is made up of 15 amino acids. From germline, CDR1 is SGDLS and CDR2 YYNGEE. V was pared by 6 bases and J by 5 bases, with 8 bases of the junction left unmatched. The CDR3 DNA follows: TGTGCCAGCACGTTAGCGGGAGGTAACCACAATGAGCAGTTCTTC. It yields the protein CASTLAGGNHNEQFF.

CDR3 bases: TGTGCCAGCAGCTTAGGTTTGGGCCCCCGACCGCGCCGCACAGATACGCAGTATTTT. It translates to CASSLGLGPRPRRTDTQYF. The chain is built from TRBV7-3 and TRBJ2-3; D remains unclear. CDR1 SGHTA and CDR2 FQGTGA come from the germline V gene. Trimming took off 2 bases at V and 1 base at J, with 22 bases between the two ends. The CDR3 sequence is 19 residues long.

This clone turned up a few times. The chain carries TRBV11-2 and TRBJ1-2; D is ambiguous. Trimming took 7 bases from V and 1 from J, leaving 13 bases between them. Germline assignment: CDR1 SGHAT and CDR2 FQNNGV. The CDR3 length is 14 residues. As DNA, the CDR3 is TGTGCCAGCAACGACCGGCGGGTTAACTATGGCTACACCTTC. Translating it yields CASNDRRVNYGYTF. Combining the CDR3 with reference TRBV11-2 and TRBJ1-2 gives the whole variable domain EAGVAQSPRYKIIEKRQSVAFWCNPISGHATLYWYQQILGQGPKLLIQFQNNGVVDDSQLPKDRFSAERLKGVDSTLKIQPAKLEDSAVYLCASNDRRVNYGYTFGSGTRLTVV.